Reported below is one TCR beta chain. This table comes from immunoSEQ multiplex PCR, and its TCRdb copy is limited to in-frame clones, with some not included. The data show 70,000 to 85,000 clones, about 90% seen once. These data belong to a study of T cell changes during pregnancy in multiple sclerosis. The germline CDR1 and CDR2 sequences are SNHLY and FYNNEI. Trimming took 1 base from V and 10 from J; bases not matched to a gene: 8. The CDR3 runs to 14 residues. Material: peripheral blood, obtained before pregnancy. The receptor was derived from a female donor with multiple sclerosis, enrolled in a pregnancy study. V gene TRBV2 combines with J gene TRBJ1-1; TRBD1 matches at 8 bases. The DNA for the CDR3 is TGTGCCAGCAGTGAAGATACAGGGGGTTATGGAGCTTTCTTT. Translated, it gives CASSEDTGGYGAFF. Full variable domain (outside the CDR3, taken from reference TRBV2 and TRBJ1-1): EPEVTQTPSHQVTQMGQEVILRCVPISNHLYFYWYRQILGQKVEFLVSFYNNEISEKSEIFDDQFSVERPDGSNFTLKIRSTKLEDSAMYFCASSEDTGGYGAFFGQGTRLTVV.